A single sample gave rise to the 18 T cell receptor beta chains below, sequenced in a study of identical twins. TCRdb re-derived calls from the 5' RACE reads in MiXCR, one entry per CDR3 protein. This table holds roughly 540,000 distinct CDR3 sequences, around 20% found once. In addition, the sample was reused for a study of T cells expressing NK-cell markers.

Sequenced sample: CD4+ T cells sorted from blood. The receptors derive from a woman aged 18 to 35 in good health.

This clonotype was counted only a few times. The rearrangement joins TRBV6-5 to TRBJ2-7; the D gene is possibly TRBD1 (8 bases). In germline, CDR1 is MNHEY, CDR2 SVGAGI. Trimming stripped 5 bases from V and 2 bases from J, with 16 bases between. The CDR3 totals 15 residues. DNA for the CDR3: TGTGCCAGCAGTCACGGACAGGGACTAACCTACGAGCAGTACTTC. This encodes CASSHGQGLTYEQYF.

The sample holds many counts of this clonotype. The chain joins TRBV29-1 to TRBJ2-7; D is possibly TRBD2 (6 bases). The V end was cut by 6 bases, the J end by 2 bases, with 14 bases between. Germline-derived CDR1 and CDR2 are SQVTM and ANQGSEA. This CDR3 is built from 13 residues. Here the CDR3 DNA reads TGCAGCGTGGAGGGTGGATGGGCCTACGAGCAGTACTTC. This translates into CSVEGGWAYEQYF.

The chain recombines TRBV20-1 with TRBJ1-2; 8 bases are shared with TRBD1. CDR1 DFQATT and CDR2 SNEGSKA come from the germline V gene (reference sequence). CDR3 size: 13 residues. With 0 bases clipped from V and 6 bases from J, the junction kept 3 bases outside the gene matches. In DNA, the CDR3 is TGCAGTGCTAGAGATGGCAGGGGGCATGGCTACACCTTC. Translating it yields CSARDGRGHGYTF.

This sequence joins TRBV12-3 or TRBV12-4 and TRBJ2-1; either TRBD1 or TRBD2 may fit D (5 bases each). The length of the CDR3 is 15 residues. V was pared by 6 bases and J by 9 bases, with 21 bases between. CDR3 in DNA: TGTGCCAGCAGGCCCGTCGGGGCCAAGACAGTTGAGCAGTTCTTC. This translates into CASRPVGAKTVEQFF.

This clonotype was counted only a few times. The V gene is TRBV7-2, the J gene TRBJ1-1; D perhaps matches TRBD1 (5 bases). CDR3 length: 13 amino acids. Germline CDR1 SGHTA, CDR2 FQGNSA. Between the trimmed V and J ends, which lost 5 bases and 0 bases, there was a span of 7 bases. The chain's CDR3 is CASSTQVNTEAFF. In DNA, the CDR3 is TGTGCCAGCAGCACACAGGTGAACACTGAAGCTTTCTTT.

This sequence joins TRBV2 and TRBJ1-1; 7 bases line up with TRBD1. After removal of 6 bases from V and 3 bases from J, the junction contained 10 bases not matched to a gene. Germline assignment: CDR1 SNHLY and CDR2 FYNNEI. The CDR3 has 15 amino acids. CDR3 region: CASRDNRGGDTEAFF. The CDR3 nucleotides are TGTGCCAGCAGAGATAACAGGGGAGGGGACACTGAAGCTTTCTTT.

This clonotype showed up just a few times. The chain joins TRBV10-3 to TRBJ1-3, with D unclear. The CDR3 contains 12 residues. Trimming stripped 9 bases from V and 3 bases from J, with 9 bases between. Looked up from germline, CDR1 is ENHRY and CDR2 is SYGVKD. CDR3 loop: CAIEGNGNTIYF. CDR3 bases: TGTGCCATTGAGGGCAATGGAAACACCATATATTTT.

In DNA form, the CDR3 reads TGCAGTGCTAGAGATATGGGCGGCGGAGCAAAACTGTTTTTT. Translated: CSARDMGGGAKLFF. The chain joins TRBV20-1 to TRBJ1-4, with D unresolved. CDR3 length: 14 amino acids. V lost 0 bases and J 10 bases, leaving 15 bases between the germline ends. The germline CDR1 and CDR2 sequences are DFQATT and SNEGSKA (reference sequence).

The CDR3 DNA reads as TGTGCCAGCTCATGGACTAGCGGGACCCCTGAGCAGTTCTTC. Translation gives CASSWTSGTPEQFF. The gene calls are TRBV18 and TRBJ2-1; 12 positions match TRBD2. The CDR3 runs to 14 residues. V shed 5 bases, J shed 9 bases, and the junction held 5 bases outside the gene matches. Per the germline V gene, CDR1 is KGHSH and CDR2 is LQKENI.

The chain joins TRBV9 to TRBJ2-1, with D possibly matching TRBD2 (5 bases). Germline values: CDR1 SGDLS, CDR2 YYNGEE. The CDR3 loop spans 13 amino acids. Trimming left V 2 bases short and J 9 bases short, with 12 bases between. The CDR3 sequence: CASSVWSGVEQFF. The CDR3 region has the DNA TGTGCCAGCAGCGTCTGGTCCGGGGTTGAGCAGTTCTTC.

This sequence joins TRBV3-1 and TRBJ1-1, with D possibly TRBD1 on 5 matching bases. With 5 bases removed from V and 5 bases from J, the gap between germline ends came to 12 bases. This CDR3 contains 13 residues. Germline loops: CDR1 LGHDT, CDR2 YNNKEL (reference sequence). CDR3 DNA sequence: TGTGCCAGCAGCTCTTACGGGGGAACTGAAGCTTTCTTT. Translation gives CASSSYGGTEAFF.

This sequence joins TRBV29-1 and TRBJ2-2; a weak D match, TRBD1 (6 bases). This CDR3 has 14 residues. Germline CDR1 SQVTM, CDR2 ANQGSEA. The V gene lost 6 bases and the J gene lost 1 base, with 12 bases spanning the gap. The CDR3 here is CSVSPGQNTGELFF. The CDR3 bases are TGCAGCGTGTCTCCGGGACAGAACACCGGGGAGCTGTTTTTT.

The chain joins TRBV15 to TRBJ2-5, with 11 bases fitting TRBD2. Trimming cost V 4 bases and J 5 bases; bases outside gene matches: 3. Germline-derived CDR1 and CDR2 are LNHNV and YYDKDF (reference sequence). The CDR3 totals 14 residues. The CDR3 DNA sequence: TGTGCCACCAGCAACCGACTAGCGGGGGAGACCCAGTACTTC. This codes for CATSNRLAGETQYF.

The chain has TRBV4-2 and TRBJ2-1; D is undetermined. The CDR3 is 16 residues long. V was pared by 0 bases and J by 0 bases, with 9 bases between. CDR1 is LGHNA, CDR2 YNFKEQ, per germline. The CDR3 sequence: CASSQDRLLSYNEQFF. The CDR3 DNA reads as TGTGCCAGCAGCCAAGATCGACTGCTCTCCTACAATGAGCAGTTCTTC.

CDR3 in amino acids: CASSEARGYTDTQYF. The CDR3 DNA reads TGTGCCAGCAGTGAAGCGCGGGGATACACAGATACGCAGTATTTT. The chain recombines TRBV2 with TRBJ2-3, with D perhaps matching TRBD2 (6 bases). The germline V gene has CDR1 SNHLY and CDR2 FYNNEI. The CDR3 length is 15 residues. V was pared by 0 bases and J by 2 bases, with 9 bases between.

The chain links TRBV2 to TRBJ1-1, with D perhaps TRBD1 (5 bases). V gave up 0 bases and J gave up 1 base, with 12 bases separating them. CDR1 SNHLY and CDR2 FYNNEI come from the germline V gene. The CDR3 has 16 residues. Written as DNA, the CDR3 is TGTGCCAGCAGTGAAGCGATTTGGACATCGAACACTGAAGCTTTCTTT. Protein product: CASSEAIWTSNTEAFF. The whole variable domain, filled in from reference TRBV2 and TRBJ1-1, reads EPEVTQTPSHQVTQMGQEVILRCVPISNHLYFYWYRQILGQKVEFLVSFYNNEISEKSEIFDDQFSVERPDGSNFTLKIRSTKLEDSAMYFCASSEAIWTSNTEAFFGQGTRLTVV.

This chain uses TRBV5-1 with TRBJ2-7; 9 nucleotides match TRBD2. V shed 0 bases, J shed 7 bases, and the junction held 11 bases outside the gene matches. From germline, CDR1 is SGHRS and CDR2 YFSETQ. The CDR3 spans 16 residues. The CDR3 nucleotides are TGCGCCAGCAGCTTGGCCGTCCTAGCGGGACCTGAAGAGCAGTACTTC. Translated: CASSLAVLAGPEEQYF.

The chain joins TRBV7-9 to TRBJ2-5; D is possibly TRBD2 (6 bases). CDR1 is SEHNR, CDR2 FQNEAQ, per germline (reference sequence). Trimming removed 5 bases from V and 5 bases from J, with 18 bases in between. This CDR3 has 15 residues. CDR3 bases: TGTGCCAGCAGCCCTACCTGGAGTCTAGCGGAGACCCAGTACTTC. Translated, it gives CASSPTWSLAETQYF.